A single sample is the source of the 2 T cell receptor beta chains below, sequenced in a study of T cell repertoires in cytomegalovirus infection. TCRdb reprocessed the reads with MiXCR, giving one entry per CDR3 protein. The sample consists of about 830,000 distinct CDR3 sequences, about 31% of them appearing once. For these receptors, no antigen is known. This material consisted of cultured CD8+ T cells from PBMCs, taken from culture after CMV antigen stimulation. These receptors were collected from a human donor in good health (CMV status not recorded). Some clones in this sample may be carry-over from other donors' samples.

In its sample, this clonotype was seen a few times. This chain joins TRBV28 and TRBJ2-5, with D perhaps being TRBD1 or TRBD2 (5 bases each). V shed 1 base and J shed 1 base, with 16 bases lying between them. CDR3 length: 17 amino acids. In germline, CDR1 is MDHEN, CDR2 SYDVKM. Here the CDR3 reads CASSLSSRDLGQETQYF. The DNA of the CDR3 is TGTGCCAGCAGTTTATCTAGCAGGGATTTAGGCCAAGAGACCCAGTACTTC.

In its sample, this clonotype was seen a few times. This chain links TRBV19 with TRBJ2-1; 7 nucleotides line up with TRBD2. Trimming took 3 bases from V and 6 from J; bases not matched to a gene: 11. This CDR3 comprises 16 residues. Germline-derived CDR1 and CDR2 are LNHDA and SQIVND (reference sequence). Here the CDR3 reads CASSMVGFVAGNEQFF. The CDR3 DNA reads as TGTGCCAGTAGTATGGTGGGGTTCGTAGCGGGCAATGAGCAGTTCTTC. The full variable domain, its missing parts supplied by reference TRBV19 and TRBJ2-1, is DGGITQSPKYLFRKEGQNVTLSCEQNLNHDAMYWYRQDPGQGLRLIYYSQIVNDFQKGDIAEGYSVSREKKESFPLTVTSAQKNPTAFYLCASSMVGFVAGNEQFFGPGTRLTVL.